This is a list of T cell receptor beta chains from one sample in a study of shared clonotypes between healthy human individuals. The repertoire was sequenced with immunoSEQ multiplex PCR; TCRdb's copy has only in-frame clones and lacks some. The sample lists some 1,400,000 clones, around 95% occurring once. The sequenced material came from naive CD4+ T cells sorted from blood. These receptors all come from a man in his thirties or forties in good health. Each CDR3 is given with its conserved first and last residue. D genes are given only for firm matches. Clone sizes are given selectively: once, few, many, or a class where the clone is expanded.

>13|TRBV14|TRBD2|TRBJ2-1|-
TGTGCCAGCAGCCAGCTGGCGGGAGTTGAGCAGTTCTTC
CASSQLAGVEQFF
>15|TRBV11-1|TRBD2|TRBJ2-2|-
TGTGCCAGCAGCTTAGGCGGGAGCCCGCCCGGGGAGCTGTTTTTT
CASSLGGSPPGELFF
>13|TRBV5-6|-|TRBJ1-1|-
TGTGCCAGCAGCTCCCCGGACAGATTTGAAGCTTTCTTT
CASSSPDRFEAFF
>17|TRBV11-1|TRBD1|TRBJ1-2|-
TGTGCCAGCAGTCGTCTACAGGGGCAGAAAAACCCTTATGGCTACACCTTC
CASSRLQGQKNPYGYTF
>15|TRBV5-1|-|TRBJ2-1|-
TGCGCCAGCAGCCTCCAGGTAGCGGTCTACAATGAGCAGTTCTTC
CASSLQVAVYNEQFF
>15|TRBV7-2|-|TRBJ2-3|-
TGTGCCAGCACCCTGGAGTCCCGGTGGGCGGATACGCAGTATTTT
CASTLESRWADTQYF
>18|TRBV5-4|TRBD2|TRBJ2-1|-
TGTGCCAGCAGCTTGGGCCCTATACTAGCGGGAGGGGGAAATGAGCAGTTCTTC
CASSLGPILAGGGNEQFF
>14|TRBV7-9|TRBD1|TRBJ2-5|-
TGTGCCAGCAGGACCGGGACAGTCGCAGAGACCCAGTACTTC
CASRTGTVAETQYF
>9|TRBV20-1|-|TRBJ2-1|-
TGCAGTGCTAGACCAGAGCAGTTCTTC
CSARPEQFF
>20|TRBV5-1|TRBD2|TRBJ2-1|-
TGCGCCAGCAGCTTCTCCACGGGACTAGCGGGAGGGCCGTCCTACAATGAGCAGTTCTTC
CASSFSTGLAGGPSYNEQFF
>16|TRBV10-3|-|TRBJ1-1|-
TGTGCCATCAGTGAGTCAGTCAGGCGGGGGAACACTGAAGCTTTCTTT
CAISESVRRGNTEAFF
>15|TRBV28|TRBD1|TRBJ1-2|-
TGTGCCAGCACCACGGGGGACAGGGGATACTATGGCTACACCTTC
CASTTGDRGYYGYTF
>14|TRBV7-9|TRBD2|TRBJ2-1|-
TGTGCCAGCAGCTTGTGGGAGGGCCCAAATGAGCAGTTCTTC
CASSLWEGPNEQFF
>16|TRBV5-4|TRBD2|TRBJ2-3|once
TGTGCCAGCAGCACGAAGCGGGAAGCTAGCACAGATACGCAGTATTTT
CASSTKREASTDTQYF
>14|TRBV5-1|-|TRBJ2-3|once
TGCGCCAGCAGCTCCGGGACCGGACTCCAGGCGCAGTATTTT
CASSSGTGLQAQYF
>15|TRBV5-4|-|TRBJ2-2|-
TGTGCCAGCAGCTTTCCCACAGGGAACACCGGGGAGCTGTTTTTT
CASSFPTGNTGELFF
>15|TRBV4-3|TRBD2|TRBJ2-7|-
TGCGCCAGCAGCCGCGCGGGAGGCGCCTATGTCGAGCAGTACTTC
CASSRAGGAYVEQYF
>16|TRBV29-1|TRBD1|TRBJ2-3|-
TGCAGCTTACTCTCAGGGGGATCGGATGTCACAGATACGCAGTATTTT
CSLLSGGSDVTDTQYF
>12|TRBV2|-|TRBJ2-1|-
TGTGCCAGCAGTGAAGCGAAGGATGAGCAGTTCTTC
CASSEAKDEQFF
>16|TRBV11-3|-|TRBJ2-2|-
TGTGCCAGCAGCTTAGCTGGCAGGGGAGGCACCGGGGAGCTGTTTTTT
CASSLAGRGGTGELFF
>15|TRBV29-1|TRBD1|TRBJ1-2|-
TGCAGCGTTGCCCGGACAGGGACGAATCCCTATGGCTACACCTTC
CSVARTGTNPYGYTF
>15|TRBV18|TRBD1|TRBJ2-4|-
TGTGCCAGCTCACCACTGGGACAGCCAAAAAACATTCAGTACTTC
CASSPLGQPKNIQYF
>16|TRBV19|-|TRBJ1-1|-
TGTGCCAGCCGAAGTCCCCTCGGGGAATATAACACTGAAGCTTTCTTT
CASRSPLGEYNTEAFF
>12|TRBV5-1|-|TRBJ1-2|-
TGCGCCAGCAGCTTCACAGGCGAGGGCTACACCTTC
CASSFTGEGYTF
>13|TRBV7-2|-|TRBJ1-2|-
TGTGCCAGCAGCCTAGACAGCAGGGGCGGCTACACCTTC
CASSLDSRGGYTF
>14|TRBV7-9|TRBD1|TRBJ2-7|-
TGTGCCAGCAGCCTAGGGGGGACAGGGGGCGAGCAGTACTTC
CASSLGGTGGEQYF
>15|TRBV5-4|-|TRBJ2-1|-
TGTGCCAGCAGCTTGGCTTGGCGTCTAGGGAATGAGCAGTTCTTC
CASSLAWRLGNEQFF
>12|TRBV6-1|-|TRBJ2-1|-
TGTGCCAGCAGTGGCTATGTGGATGAGCAGTTCTTC
CASSGYVDEQFF
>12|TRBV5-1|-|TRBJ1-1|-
TGCGCCAGCAGCGCCGCTAACACTGAAGCTTTCTTT
CASSAANTEAFF
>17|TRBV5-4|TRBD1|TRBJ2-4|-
TGTGCCAGCAGCCCTGATAGGGGGCGCTCAACCAAAAACATTCAGTACTTC
CASSPDRGRSTKNIQYF
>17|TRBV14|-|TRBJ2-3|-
TGTGCCAGCAGCCCTTGGTCGTTAGCGGTTTACACAGATACGCAGTATTTT
CASSPWSLAVYTDTQYF
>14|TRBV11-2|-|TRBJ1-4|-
TGTGCCAGCCGGACTCACCCAACTAATGAAAAACTGTTTTTT
CASRTHPTNEKLFF
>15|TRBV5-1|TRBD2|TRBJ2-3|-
TGCGCCAGCAGCTTGACTAGCGGGAGCACAGATACGCAGTATTTT
CASSLTSGSTDTQYF
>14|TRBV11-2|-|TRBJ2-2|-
TGTGCCAGCAGCTTAGTCAGGAACACCGGGGAGCTGTTTTTT
CASSLVRNTGELFF
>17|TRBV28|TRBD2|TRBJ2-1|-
TGTGCCAGCAGTTTATGGGGCCCTAGCGGGAGATACAATGAGCAGTTCTTC
CASSLWGPSGRYNEQFF
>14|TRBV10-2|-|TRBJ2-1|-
TGCGCCAGCAGACTAGCACCCCTGGGGAATGAGCAGTTCTTC
CASRLAPLGNEQFF
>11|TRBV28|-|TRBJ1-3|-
TGTGCCAGCAGTTCCGGAAACACCATATATTTT
CASSSGNTIYF
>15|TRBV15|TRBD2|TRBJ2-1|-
TGTGCCACCAGCAGCCTAGCGGGACCGTACAATGAGCAGTTCTTC
CATSSLAGPYNEQFF
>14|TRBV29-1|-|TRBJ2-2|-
TGCAGCGCTACCGGGACTTTTAACACCGGGGAGCTGTTTTTT
CSATGTFNTGELFF
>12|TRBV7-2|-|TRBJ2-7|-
TGTGCCAGCAGCTTCGACGGGTACGAGCAGTACTTC
CASSFDGYEQYF
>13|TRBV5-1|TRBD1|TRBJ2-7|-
TGCGCCAGCAGCGAGCAGACAGGGTCGGAGCAGTACTTC
CASSEQTGSEQYF
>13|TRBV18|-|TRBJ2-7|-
TGTGCCAGCTCACCTACTGTAACCTACGAGCAGTACTTC
CASSPTVTYEQYF
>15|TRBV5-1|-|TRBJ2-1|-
TGCGCCAGCACAGCTTCAGGGCGGGTGTACAATGAGCAGTTCTTC
CASTASGRVYNEQFF
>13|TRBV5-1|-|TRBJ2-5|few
TGCGCCAGCAGCTTAGGACAGCAAGAGACCCAGTACTTC
CASSLGQQETQYF
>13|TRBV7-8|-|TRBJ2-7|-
TGTGCCAGCAGCTTAGAACGTACCTACGAGCAGTACTTC
CASSLERTYEQYF
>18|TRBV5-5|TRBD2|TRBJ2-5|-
TGTGCCAGCAGCTTGGCGACCCTAGCGGGAGGGCCCCAAGAGACCCAGTACTTC
CASSLATLAGGPQETQYF
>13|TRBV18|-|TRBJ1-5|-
TGTGCCAGCTCACCACCAGGGGGAAAGCCCCAGCATTTT
CASSPPGGKPQHF
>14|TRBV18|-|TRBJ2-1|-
TGTGCCAGCTCGTTCCAGGGGAGCTACAATGAGCAGTTCTTC
CASSFQGSYNEQFF
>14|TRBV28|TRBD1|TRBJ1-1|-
TGTGCCAGCAGCCGGACAGGGAAAGACACTGAAGCTTTCTTT
CASSRTGKDTEAFF
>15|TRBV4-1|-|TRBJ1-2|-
TGCGCCAGCAGCCAAGGTTCACAGGAGCGGCGCGGCTACACCTTC
CASSQGSQERRGYTF